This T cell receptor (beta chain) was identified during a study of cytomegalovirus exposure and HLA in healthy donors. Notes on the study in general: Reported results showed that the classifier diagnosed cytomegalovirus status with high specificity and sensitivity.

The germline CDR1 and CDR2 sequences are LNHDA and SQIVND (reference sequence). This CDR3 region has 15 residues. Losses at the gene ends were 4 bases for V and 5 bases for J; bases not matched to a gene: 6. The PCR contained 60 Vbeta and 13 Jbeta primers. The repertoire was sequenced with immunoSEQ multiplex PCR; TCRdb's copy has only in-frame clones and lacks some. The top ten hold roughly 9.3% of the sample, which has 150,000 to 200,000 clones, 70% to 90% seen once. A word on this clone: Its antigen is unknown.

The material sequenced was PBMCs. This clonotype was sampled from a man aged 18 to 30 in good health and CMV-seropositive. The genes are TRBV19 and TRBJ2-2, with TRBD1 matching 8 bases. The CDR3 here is CASSTGGAWTGELFF. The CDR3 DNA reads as TGTGCCAGTAGTACAGGGGGCGCATGGACCGGGGAGCTGTTTTTT.